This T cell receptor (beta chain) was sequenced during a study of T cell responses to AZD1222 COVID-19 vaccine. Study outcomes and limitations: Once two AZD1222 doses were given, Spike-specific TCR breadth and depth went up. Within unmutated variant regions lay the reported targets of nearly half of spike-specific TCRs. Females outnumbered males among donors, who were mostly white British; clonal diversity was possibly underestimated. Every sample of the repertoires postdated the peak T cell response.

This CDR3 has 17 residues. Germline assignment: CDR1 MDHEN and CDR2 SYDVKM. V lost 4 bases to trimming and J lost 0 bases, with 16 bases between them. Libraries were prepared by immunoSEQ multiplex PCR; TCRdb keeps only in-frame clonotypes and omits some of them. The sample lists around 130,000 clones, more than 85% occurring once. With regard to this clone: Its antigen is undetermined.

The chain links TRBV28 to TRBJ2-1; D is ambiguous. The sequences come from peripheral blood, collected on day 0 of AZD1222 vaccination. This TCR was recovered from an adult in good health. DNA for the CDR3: TGTGCCAGCAGTTACCAAGGTGCTCCCAACTCCTACAATGAGCAGTTCTTC. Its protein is CASSYQGAPNSYNEQFF.